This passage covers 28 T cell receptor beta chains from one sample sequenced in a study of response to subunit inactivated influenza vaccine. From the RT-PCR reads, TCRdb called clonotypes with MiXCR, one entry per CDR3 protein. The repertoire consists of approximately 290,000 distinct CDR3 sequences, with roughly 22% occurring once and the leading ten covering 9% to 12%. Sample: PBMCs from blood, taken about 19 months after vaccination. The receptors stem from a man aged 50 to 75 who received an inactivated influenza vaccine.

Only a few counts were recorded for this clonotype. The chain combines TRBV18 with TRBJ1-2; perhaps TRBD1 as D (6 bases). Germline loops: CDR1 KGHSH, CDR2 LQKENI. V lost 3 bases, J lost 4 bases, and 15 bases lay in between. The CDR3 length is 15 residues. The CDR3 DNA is TGTGCCAGCTCACCGGGCCTGCAGGGGAGCTATGGCTACACCTTC. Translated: CASSPGLQGSYGYTF.

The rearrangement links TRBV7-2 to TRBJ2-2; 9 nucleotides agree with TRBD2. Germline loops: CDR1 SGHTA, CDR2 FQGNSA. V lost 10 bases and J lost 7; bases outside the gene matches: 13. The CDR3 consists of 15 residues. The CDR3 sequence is CAIPFSGSQGGELFF. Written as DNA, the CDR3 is TGTGCCATCCCGTTTAGCGGGAGCCAGGGCGGGGAGCTGTTTTTT. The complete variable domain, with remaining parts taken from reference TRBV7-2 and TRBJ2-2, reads GAGVSQSPSNKVTEKGKDVELRCDPISGHTALYWYRQSLGQGLEFLIYFQGNSAPDKSGLPSDRFSAERTGGSVSTLTIQRTQQEDSAVYLCAIPFSGSQGGELFFGEGSRLTVL.

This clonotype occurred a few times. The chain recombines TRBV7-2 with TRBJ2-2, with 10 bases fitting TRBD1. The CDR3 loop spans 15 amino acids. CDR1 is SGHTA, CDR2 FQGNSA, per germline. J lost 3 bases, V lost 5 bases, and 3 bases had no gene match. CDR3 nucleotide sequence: TGTGCCAGCAGCGGGGACAGGGGTTACACCGGGGAGCTGTTTTTT. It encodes CASSGDRGYTGELFF.

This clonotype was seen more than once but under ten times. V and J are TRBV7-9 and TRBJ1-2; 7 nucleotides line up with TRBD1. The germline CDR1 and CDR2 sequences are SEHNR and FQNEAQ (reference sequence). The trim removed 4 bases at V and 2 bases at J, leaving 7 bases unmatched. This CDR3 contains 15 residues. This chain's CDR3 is CASSSGTAKNYGYTF. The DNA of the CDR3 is TGTGCCAGCAGCTCAGGGACAGCGAAAAACTATGGCTACACCTTC.

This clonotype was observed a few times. CDR3 protein: CASSSGMVDTQYF. The CDR3 DNA sequence: TGCGCCAGCAGTTCAGGGATGGTAGATACGCAGTATTTT. The chain joins TRBV5-1 to TRBJ2-3; D is possibly TRBD1 (5 bases). The CDR3 has 13 residues. V lost 5 bases to trimming and J lost 5 bases, with 12 bases between them. Germline lookup yields CDR1 SGHRS and CDR2 YFSETQ.

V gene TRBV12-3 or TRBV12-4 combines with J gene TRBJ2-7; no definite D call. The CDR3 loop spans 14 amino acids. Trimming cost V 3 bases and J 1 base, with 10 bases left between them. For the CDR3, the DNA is TGTGCCAGCAGTTTTTTGGACGTTTCCTACGAGCAGTACTTC. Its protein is CASSFLDVSYEQYF.

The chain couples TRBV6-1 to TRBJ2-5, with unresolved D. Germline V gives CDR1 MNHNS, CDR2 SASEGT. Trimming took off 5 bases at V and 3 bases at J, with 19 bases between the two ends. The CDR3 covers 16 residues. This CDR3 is CASSPTFAVHKETQYF. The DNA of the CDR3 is TGTGCCAGCAGTCCGACTTTCGCCGTACATAAAGAGACCCAGTACTTC.

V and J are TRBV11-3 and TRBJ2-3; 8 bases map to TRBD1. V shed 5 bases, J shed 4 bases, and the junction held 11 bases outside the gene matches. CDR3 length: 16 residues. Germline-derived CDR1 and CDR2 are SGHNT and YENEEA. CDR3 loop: CASSPHKTGEADTQYF. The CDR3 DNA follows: TGTGCCAGCAGCCCCCATAAGACAGGGGAGGCAGATACGCAGTATTTT. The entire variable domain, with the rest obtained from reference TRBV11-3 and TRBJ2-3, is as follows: EAGVVQSPRYKIIEKKQPVAFWCNPISGHNTLYWYLQNLGQGPELLIRYENEEAVDDSQLPKDRFSAERLKGVDSTLKIQPAELGDSAVYLCASSPHKTGEADTQYFGPGTRLTVL.

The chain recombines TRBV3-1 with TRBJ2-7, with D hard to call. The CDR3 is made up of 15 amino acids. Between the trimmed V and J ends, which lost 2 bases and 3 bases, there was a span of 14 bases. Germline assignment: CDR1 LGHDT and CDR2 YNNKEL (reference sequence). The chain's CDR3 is CASSQRRRNSYEQYF. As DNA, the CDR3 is TGTGCCAGCAGCCAAAGACGACGCAATAGCTACGAGCAGTACTTC.

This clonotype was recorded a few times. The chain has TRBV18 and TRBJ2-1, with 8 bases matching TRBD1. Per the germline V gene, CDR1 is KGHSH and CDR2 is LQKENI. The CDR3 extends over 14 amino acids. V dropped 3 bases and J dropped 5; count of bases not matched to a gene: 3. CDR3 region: CASSPLQGDNEQFF. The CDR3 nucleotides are TGTGCCAGCTCACCTCTACAGGGGGACAATGAGCAGTTCTTC.

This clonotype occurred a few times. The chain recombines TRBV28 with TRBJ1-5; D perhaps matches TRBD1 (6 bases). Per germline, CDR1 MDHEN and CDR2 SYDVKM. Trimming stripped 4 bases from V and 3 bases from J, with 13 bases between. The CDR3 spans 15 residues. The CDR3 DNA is TGTGCCAGCAGTTCTGAGGACAGCTACAATCAGCCCCAGCATTTT. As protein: CASSSEDSYNQPQHF. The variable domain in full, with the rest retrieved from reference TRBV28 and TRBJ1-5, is DVKVTQSSRYLVKRTGEKVFLECVQDMDHENMFWYRQDPGLGLRLIYFSYDVKMKEKGDIPEGYSVSREKKERFSLILESASTNQTSMYLCASSSEDSYNQPQHFGDGTRLSIL.

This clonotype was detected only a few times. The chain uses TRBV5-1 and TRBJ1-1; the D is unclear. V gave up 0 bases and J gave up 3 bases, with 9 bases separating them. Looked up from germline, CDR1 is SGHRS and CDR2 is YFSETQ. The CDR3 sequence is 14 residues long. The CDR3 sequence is CASSLGGRDTEAFF. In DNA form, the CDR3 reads TGCGCCAGCAGCTTGGGTGGGCGCGACACTGAAGCTTTCTTT.

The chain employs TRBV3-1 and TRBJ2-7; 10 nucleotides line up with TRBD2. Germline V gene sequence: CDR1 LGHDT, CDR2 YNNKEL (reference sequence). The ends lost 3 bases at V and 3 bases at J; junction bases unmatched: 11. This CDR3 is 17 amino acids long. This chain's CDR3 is CASSQEGLAANLYEQYF. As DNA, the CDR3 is TGTGCCAGCAGCCAGGAAGGACTAGCGGCCAATCTCTACGAGCAGTACTTC.

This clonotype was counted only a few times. The CDR3 protein is CASSHPEAQAEKLFF. The CDR3 coding sequence is TGTGCCAGCAGCCATCCCGAGGCCCAGGCGGAAAAACTGTTTTTT. This chain uses TRBV4-2 with TRBJ1-4; no reliable D call. This CDR3 contains 15 residues. V lost 3 bases and J lost 8, with 16 bases in between. Germline V lookup: CDR1 LGHNA, CDR2 YNFKEQ.

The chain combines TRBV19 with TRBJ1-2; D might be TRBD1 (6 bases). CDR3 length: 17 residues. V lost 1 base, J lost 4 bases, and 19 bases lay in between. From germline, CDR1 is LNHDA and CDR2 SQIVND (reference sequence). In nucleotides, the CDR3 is TGTGCCAGTAGTATAGTCGGCGCACAGGGCCGGACCTATGGCTACACCTTC. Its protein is CASSIVGAQGRTYGYTF.

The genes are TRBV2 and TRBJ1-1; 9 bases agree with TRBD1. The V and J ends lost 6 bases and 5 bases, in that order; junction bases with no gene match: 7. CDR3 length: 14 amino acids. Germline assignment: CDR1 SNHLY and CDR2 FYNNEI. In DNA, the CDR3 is TGTGCCAGCAGGCCGGACAGGGGATATACTGAAGCTTTCTTT. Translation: CASRPDRGYTEAFF.

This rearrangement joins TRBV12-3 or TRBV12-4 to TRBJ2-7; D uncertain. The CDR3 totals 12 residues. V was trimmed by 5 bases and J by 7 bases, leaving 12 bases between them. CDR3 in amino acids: CASSPDIGEQYF. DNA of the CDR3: TGTGCCAGCAGTCCAGATATAGGAGAGCAGTACTTC.

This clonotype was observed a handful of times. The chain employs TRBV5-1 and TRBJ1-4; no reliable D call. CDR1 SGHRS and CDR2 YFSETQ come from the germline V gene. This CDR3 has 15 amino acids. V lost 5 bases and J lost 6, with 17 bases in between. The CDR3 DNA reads TGCGCCAGCAGTATACCGGGTGACGGTGATGAAAAACTGTTTTTT. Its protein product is CASSIPGDGDEKLFF. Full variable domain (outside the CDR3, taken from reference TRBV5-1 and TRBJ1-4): KAGVTQTPRYLIKTRGQQVTLSCSPISGHRSVSWYQQTPGQGLQFLFEYFSETQRNKGNFPGRFSGRQFSNSRSEMNVSTLELGDSALYLCASSIPGDGDEKLFFGSGTQLSVL.

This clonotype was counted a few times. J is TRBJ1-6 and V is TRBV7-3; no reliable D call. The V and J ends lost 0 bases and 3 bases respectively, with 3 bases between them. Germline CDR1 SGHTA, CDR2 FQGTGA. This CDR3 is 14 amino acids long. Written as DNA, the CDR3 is TGTGCCAGCAGCTTAACTCACTATAATTCACCCCTCCACTTT. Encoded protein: CASSLTHYNSPLHF.

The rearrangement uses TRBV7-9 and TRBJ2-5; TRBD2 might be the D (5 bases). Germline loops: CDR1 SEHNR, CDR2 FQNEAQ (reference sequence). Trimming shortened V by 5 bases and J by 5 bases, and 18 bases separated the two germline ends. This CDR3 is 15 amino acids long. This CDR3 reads CASSIRLAAAETQYF. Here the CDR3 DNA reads TGTGCCAGCAGCATTCGTCTAGCCGCGGCGGAGACCCAGTACTTC.

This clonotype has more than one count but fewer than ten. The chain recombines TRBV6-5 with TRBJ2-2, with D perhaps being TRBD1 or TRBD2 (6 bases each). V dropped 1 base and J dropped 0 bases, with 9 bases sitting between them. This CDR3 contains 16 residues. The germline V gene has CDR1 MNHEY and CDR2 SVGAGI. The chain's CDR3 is CASSYYGGPNTGELFF. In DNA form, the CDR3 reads TGTGCCAGCAGTTACTACGGGGGCCCGAACACCGGGGAGCTGTTTTTT.

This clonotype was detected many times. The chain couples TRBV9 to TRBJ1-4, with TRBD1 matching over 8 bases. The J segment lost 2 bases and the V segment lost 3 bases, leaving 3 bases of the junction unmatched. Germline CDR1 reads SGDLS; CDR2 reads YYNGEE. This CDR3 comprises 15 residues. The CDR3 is CASSARTGTNEKLFF. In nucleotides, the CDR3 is TGTGCCAGCAGCGCTCGGACAGGGACTAATGAAAAACTGTTTTTT.

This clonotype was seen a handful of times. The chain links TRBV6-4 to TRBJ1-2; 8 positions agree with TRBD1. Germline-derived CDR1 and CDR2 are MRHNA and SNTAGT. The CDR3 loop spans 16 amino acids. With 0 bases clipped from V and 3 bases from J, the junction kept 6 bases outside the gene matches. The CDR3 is CASSDSYRGTDYGYTF. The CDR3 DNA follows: TGTGCCAGCAGTGACTCCTACAGGGGGACTGACTATGGCTACACCTTC.

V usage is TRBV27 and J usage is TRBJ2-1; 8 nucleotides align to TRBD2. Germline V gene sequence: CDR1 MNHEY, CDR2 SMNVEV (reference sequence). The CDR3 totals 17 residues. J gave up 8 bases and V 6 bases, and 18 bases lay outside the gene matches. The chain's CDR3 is CASSSYTGSRGGHEQFF. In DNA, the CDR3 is TGTGCCAGCAGCTCTTACACCGGGAGCCGGGGGGGCCATGAGCAGTTCTTC.

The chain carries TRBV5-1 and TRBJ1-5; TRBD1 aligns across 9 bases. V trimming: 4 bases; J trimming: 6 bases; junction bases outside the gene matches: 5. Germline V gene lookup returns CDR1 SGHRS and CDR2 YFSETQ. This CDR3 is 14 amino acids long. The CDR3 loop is CASSPDRGGQPQHF. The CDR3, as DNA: TGCGCCAGCAGCCCGGACAGGGGAGGTCAGCCCCAGCATTTT.

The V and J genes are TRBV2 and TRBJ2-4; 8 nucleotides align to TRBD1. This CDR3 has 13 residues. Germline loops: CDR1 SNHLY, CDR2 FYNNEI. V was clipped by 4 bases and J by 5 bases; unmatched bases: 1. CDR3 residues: CASSVQGENIQYF. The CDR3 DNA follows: TGTGCCAGCAGTGTACAGGGGGAAAACATTCAGTACTTC.

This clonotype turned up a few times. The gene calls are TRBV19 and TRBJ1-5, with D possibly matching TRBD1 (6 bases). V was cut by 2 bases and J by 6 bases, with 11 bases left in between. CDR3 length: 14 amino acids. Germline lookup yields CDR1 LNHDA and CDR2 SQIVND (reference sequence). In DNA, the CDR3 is TGTGCCAGTAGTATACCCAGGGGACGTCAGCCCCAGCATTTT. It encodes CASSIPRGRQPQHF.

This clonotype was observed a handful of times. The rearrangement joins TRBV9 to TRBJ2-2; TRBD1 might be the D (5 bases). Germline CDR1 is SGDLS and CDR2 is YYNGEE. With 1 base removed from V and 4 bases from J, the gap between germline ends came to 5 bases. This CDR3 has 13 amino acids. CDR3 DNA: TGTGCCAGCAGCGTAAGGGGCACCGGGGAGCTGTTTTTT. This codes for CASSVRGTGELFF.